This section outlines one T cell receptor (beta chain) sequence together with its context. The antigen is unknown. Trimming took 6 bases from V and 4 from J; bases not matched to a gene: 9. The V gene's germline CDR1 is KGHSH and CDR2 LQKENI. CDR3 size: 14 residues. The data originate from a study of cytomegalovirus exposure and HLA in healthy donors. Study as a whole: A data release that came early held around 85 million unique TCRs from HLA-typed donors.

General study points: There were some public TCRs occurring in many donors, but most TCR sequences were rare.

PCR involved 60 Vbeta and 13 Jbeta primers. In the authors' workflow: Approximately 12 million of tens of millions of unique TCR beta chains were shared, per a later count. The data were produced by immunoSEQ multiplex PCR, yet TCRdb's version contains in-frame clones alone and is incomplete. For V, J and clone size, that table is used; D and trimming come from the DNA. Here the sample spans approximately 100,000 clones, roughly 71% being singletons. Donors sampled were nominally healthy, though unrecorded immune exposures were likely. Material for sequencing was PBMCs. This chain joins TRBV18 and TRBJ2-7; TRBD1 agrees at 7 bases. This TCR derives from a man between 50 and 59 years old in good health and CMV-seronegative. The CDR3 region has the DNA TGTGCCAGCTCCCTTGAGGGGGCTAAGTACGAGCAGTACTTC. Encoded protein: CASSLEGAKYEQYF.